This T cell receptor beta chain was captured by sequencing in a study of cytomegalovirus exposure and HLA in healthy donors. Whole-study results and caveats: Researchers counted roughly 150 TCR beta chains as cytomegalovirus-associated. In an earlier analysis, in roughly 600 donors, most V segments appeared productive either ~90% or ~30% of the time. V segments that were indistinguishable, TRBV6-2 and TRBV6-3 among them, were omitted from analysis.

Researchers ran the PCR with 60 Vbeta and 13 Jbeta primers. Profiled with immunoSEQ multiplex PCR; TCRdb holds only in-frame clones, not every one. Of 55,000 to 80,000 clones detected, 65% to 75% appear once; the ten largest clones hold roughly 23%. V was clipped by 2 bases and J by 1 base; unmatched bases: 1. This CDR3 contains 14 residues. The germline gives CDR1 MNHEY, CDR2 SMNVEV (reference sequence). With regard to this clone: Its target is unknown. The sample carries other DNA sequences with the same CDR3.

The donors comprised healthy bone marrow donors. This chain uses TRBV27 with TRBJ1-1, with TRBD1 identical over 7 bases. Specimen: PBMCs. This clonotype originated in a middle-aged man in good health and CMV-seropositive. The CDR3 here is CASSLQGGNTEAFF. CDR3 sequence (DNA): TGTGCCAGCAGTTTACAGGGGGGGAACACTGAAGCTTTCTTT.